The following is a T cell receptor (beta chain) sequence with its context. Its target is not known. The sample is drawn from a study of T cell responses to AZD1222 COVID-19 vaccine. Study conclusions and caveats: Distributed over spike, vaccine-associated CD4 TCRs predominated at 160-218 and 743-854. Donors were largely white British and mainly female; clonal diversity was possibly underestimated.

The trim removed 3 bases at V and 2 bases at J, leaving 3 bases unmatched. Per the germline V gene, CDR1 is KGHSH and CDR2 is LQKENI. The CDR3 extends over 15 amino acids. The data were produced by immunoSEQ multiplex PCR, yet TCRdb's version contains in-frame clones alone and is incomplete. The sample holds some 150,000 clones, about 87% seen once. This chain uses TRBV18 with TRBJ1-4; TRBD1 aligns across 7 bases. The sample consisted of peripheral blood, taken 28 days after the second AZD1222 dose. This TCR derives from an adult who received the AZD1222 COVID-19 vaccine. CDR3 sequence: CASSPDRLTNEKLFF. CDR3 sequence (DNA): TGTGCCAGCTCACCGGACAGGTTGACTAATGAAAAACTGTTTTTT.